One sample yielded the 20 T cell receptor beta chains listed below, sequenced in a study of blood T cell repertoires in COVID-19. The assay was immunoSEQ multiplex PCR, and TCRdb's table has in-frame clones only and misses some. The sample consists of 200,000 to 250,000 clones, 65% to 85% of them appearing once. The sequencing input was peripheral blood. Source of these receptors: a woman in her 30s who had recovered from COVID-19.

The rearrangement joins TRBV6-2 or TRBV6-3 to TRBJ2-7; D possibly corresponds to TRBD1 (6 bases). There are 18 residues in the CDR3. Trimming shortened V by 0 bases and J by 4 bases, and 22 bases separated the two germline ends. The germline V gene has CDR1 MNHEY and CDR2 SVGEGT. CDR3 in amino acids: CASSYSSVFDRPIYEQYF. Here the CDR3 DNA reads TGTGCCAGCAGTTACTCGAGTGTTTTTGACAGGCCGATATACGAGCAGTACTTC.

The V call is TRBV5-1, the J call TRBJ2-6; the match to TRBD1 covers 8 bases. V gave up 3 bases and J gave up 2 bases; unmatched junction bases: 1. The CDR3 loop spans 15 amino acids. The germline gives CDR1 SGHRS, CDR2 YFSETQ. The CDR3 bases are TGCGCCAGCAGCTCAGGGGGCGCTGGGGCCAACGTCCTGACTTTC. This sequence encodes CASSSGGAGANVLTF.

This chain connects TRBV7-9 to TRBJ1-2, with 7 bases matching TRBD1. The trim removed 5 bases at V and 7 bases at J, leaving 7 bases unmatched. The CDR3 length is 13 residues. In germline, CDR1 is SEHNR, CDR2 FQNEAQ (reference sequence). The chain's CDR3 is CASSPTGDSGYTF. In nucleotides, the CDR3 is TGTGCCAGCAGCCCGACTGGGGACAGTGGCTACACCTTC.

This chain joins TRBV6-1 and TRBJ1-5; 8 nucleotides match TRBD1. Germline CDR1 and CDR2: MNHNS and SASEGT. V shed 4 bases, J shed 0 bases, and the junction held 8 bases outside the gene matches. This CDR3 has 17 amino acids. The CDR3 reads CASSAQTGAHSNQPQHF. The CDR3 nucleotides are TGTGCCAGCAGTGCCCAGACAGGGGCCCATAGCAATCAGCCCCAGCATTTT.

The chain has TRBV6-1 and TRBJ2-7, with D maybe TRBD1 (6 bases). The germline CDR1 and CDR2 sequences are MNHNS and SASEGT. Trimming stripped 2 bases from V and 5 bases from J, with 19 bases between. This CDR3 has 16 residues. CDR3 DNA: TGTGCCAGCAGTGAAATGGTGAGGGGGATCTTCGACGAGCAGTACTTC. This encodes CASSEMVRGIFDEQYF.

This clone is a singleton in its sample. The V call is TRBV29-1, the J call TRBJ2-3; 9 bases are shared with TRBD2. The CDR3 length is 15 residues. Trimming removed 4 bases from V and 5 bases from J; junction bases left unmatched: 10. Germline CDR1 reads SQVTM; CDR2 reads ANQGSEA. The CDR3 loop is CSVGRLAVELDTQYF. Written as DNA, the CDR3 is TGCAGCGTTGGGCGACTAGCGGTAGAGTTAGATACGCAGTATTTT.

V and J are TRBV28 and TRBJ1-3, with D possibly TRBD1 on 6 matching bases. The V gene lost 9 bases and the J gene lost 4 bases, with 13 bases spanning the gap. Germline assignment: CDR1 MDHEN and CDR2 SYDVKM. The CDR3 runs 13 residues. CDR3 protein: CASGGINGNTIYF. The CDR3 DNA reads as TGTGCCAGTGGGGGCATCAACGGAAACACCATATATTTT. The variable domain in full, with the rest retrieved from reference TRBV28 and TRBJ1-3, is DVKVTQSSRYLVKRTGEKVFLECVQDMDHENMFWYRQDPGLGLRLIYFSYDVKMKEKGDIPEGYSVSREKKERFSLILESASTNQTSMYLCASGGINGNTIYFGEGSWLTVV.

This chain links TRBV6-6 with TRBJ2-5; 7 positions match TRBD1. Germline V gives CDR1 MNHNY, CDR2 SVGAGI (reference sequence). The CDR3 has 16 residues. V was pared by 5 bases and J by 2 bases, with 11 bases of the junction left unmatched. The CDR3 sequence is CASSAERQGYQETQYF. In DNA, the CDR3 is TGTGCCAGCAGTGCCGAGAGACAGGGTTATCAAGAGACCCAGTACTTC.

This sequence joins TRBV12-3 or TRBV12-4 and TRBJ2-1; D gene uncertain. V lost 1 base to trimming and J lost 12 bases, with 13 bases between them. This CDR3 contains 13 residues. The CDR3 DNA is TGTGCCAGCAGTTTAGGGGCAGGCCAAGGGCAGTTCTTC. This encodes CASSLGAGQGQFF.

The J gene is TRBJ2-7, the V gene TRBV9; 11 positions match TRBD2. The V gene's germline CDR1 is SGDLS and CDR2 YYNGEE. Unmatched junction bases numbered 3, after V lost 7 bases and J lost 3 bases. CDR3 length: 13 residues. The CDR3 sequence is CASGTSGGYEQYF. CDR3 coding DNA: TGTGCCAGCGGGACTAGCGGCGGCTACGAGCAGTACTTC.

The V gene is TRBV18, the J gene TRBJ1-6; TRBD1 is a possible D gene (6 bases). This CDR3 is built from 19 residues. The germline V and J ends were trimmed by 3 bases and 2 bases, with 20 bases remaining between them. Germline values: CDR1 KGHSH, CDR2 LQKENI. The CDR3 DNA is TGTGCCAGCTCACCCCAGGGTAGAGGGGGTCGAACCTATAATTCACCCCTCCACTTT. It specifies CASSPQGRGGRTYNSPLHF.

The CDR3: CASLRDYSYEQYF. DNA for the CDR3: TGTGCCAGCCTGCGGGACTACTCCTACGAGCAGTACTTC. This sequence joins TRBV2 and TRBJ2-7; the match to TRBD2 covers 7 bases. V shed 8 bases, J shed 0 bases, and the junction held 4 bases outside the gene matches. CDR1 and CDR2 from the germline V gene are SNHLY and FYNNEI. The CDR3 has 13 amino acids.

CDR3 nucleotide sequence: TGCGCCAGCAGCGATTCAGGGGGTGACTATGGCTACACCTTC. Amino acids: CASSDSGGDYGYTF. The chain carries TRBV5-1 and TRBJ1-2; TRBD1 matches 7 bases. The CDR3 totals 14 residues. V lost 4 bases to trimming and J lost 3 bases; unmatched junction nucleotides: 6. Germline CDR1 and CDR2: SGHRS and YFSETQ.

J is TRBJ2-7 and V is TRBV25-1, with TRBD2 matching 10 bases. This CDR3 contains 14 residues. CDR1 and CDR2 (germline): MGHDK, SYGVNS. V shed 8 bases, J shed 0 bases, and the junction held 4 bases outside the gene matches. The CDR3 DNA follows: TGTGCCAGCCGTCTAGCGGGGGCCTCCTACGAGCAGTACTTC. Encoded protein: CASRLAGASYEQYF.

The chain employs TRBV2 and TRBJ1-3, with D unresolved. Trimming pared 4 bases from V and 0 bases from J, leaving 7 bases between. This CDR3 spans 14 amino acids. The germline V gene has CDR1 SNHLY and CDR2 FYNNEI. The CDR3 spells CASSVPSSGNTIYF. Here the CDR3 DNA reads TGTGCCAGCAGTGTACCGAGCTCTGGAAACACCATATATTTT.

CDR3 DNA sequence: TGCGCCAGCAGCACCGGGACTAGCGTCAATGAGCAGTTCTTC. It specifies CASSTGTSVNEQFF. The V and J genes are TRBV5-1 and TRBJ2-1; the match to TRBD2 covers 10 bases. This CDR3 has 14 amino acids. V lost 4 bases to trimming and J lost 6 bases; unmatched junction nucleotides: 4. The germline CDR1 and CDR2 sequences are SGHRS and YFSETQ. Supplemented by reference TRBV5-1 and TRBJ2-1, the full variable domain reads KAGVTQTPRYLIKTRGQQVTLSCSPISGHRSVSWYQQTPGQGLQFLFEYFSETQRNKGNFPGRFSGRQFSNSRSEMNVSTLELGDSALYLCASSTGTSVNEQFFGPGTRLTVL.

This chain connects TRBV19 to TRBJ1-1; D gene ambiguous. The V end lost 7 bases, the J end lost 6 bases, and 21 bases lay between the germline ends. Germline V gene sequence: CDR1 LNHDA, CDR2 SQIVND (reference sequence). The CDR3 covers 15 residues. CDR3 in amino acids: CASTPRTARGAEAFF. The CDR3 DNA is TGTGCCAGTACCCCTCGCACCGCCCGGGGTGCTGAAGCTTTCTTT.

The V call is TRBV7-9, the J call TRBJ2-1; D gene unclear. The V gene lost 5 bases and the J gene lost 3 bases, with 17 bases spanning the gap. CDR1 SEHNR and CDR2 FQNEAQ come from the germline V gene (reference sequence). The CDR3 runs to 16 residues. The CDR3 here is CASSPPAGMNYNEQFF. The CDR3 nucleotides are TGTGCCAGCAGCCCCCCCGCAGGAATGAACTACAATGAGCAGTTCTTC.

V usage is TRBV12-3 or TRBV12-4 and J usage is TRBJ2-2, with D unclear. V was clipped by 6 bases and J by 3 bases, with 8 bases between them. The CDR3 is 13 residues long. The CDR3 region is CASRPEDTGELFF. The CDR3 DNA is TGTGCCAGCAGACCCGAGGACACCGGGGAGCTGTTTTTT.

This clone showed up just once. The rearrangement joins TRBV19 to TRBJ2-7; 12 bases are a match to TRBD2. This CDR3 comprises 18 residues. Germline CDR1 reads LNHDA; CDR2 reads SQIVND (reference sequence). Trimming removed 5 bases from V and 3 bases from J; junction bases left unmatched: 14. CDR3 nucleotides: TGTGCCAGTAGTGCCTCAGGGCCTGGACTAGCGGGAAACTACGAGCAGTACTTC. As protein: CASSASGPGLAGNYEQYF.